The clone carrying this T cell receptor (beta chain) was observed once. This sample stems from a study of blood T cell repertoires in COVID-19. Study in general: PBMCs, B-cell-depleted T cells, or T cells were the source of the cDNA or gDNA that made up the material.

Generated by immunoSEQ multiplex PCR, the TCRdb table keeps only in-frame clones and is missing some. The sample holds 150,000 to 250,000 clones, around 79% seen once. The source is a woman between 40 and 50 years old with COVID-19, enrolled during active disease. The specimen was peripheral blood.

CDR3: CSVGGGREANEQFF. The DNA for the CDR3 is TGCAGCGTTGGAGGGGGCAGGGAGGCCAATGAGCAGTTCTTC. The rearrangement links TRBV29-1 to TRBJ2-1; TRBD1 is a possible D gene (7 bases). Germline V gene lookup returns CDR1 SQVTM and CDR2 ANQGSEA. CDR3 length: 14 amino acids. The V and J ends lost 4 bases and 6 bases respectively, with 16 bases between them.